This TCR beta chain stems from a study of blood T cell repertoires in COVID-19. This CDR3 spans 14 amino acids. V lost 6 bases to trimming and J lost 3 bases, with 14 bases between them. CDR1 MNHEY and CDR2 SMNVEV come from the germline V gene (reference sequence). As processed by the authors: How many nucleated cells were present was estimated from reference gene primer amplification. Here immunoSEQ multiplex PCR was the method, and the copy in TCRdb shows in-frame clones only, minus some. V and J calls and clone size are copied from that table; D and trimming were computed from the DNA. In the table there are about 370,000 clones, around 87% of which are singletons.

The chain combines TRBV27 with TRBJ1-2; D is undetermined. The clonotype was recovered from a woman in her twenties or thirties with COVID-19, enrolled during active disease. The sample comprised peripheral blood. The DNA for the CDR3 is TGTGCCAGCAGAACTTGGCGGGAGGACTATGGCTACACCTTC. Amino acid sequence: CASRTWREDYGYTF.